The 27 T cell receptor beta chains listed next were all sequenced from one sample in a study of T cells after yellow fever vaccination. TCRdb re-called the 5' RACE reads through MiXCR, storing one row per CDR3 protein. This sample has some 300,000 distinct CDR3 sequences; approximately 3.8% occur once, and the top ten carry about a quarter. This specimen consisted of PBMCs, obtained on the day of the yellow fever booster vaccination. These receptors originate from a man aged 18 to 30 who received the YFV17D yellow fever vaccine.

The gene calls are TRBV6-6 and TRBJ2-2, with 10 bases identical to TRBD1. The V segment lost 4 bases and the J segment 5 bases; nucleotides outside the gene matches: 16. Germline assignment: CDR1 MNHNY and CDR2 SVGAGI (reference sequence). CDR3 length: 19 amino acids. The CDR3: CASSFFTRPKDRGTGELFF. Written as DNA, the CDR3 is TGTGCCAGCAGTTTCTTTACCCGACCCAAGGACAGGGGGACCGGGGAGCTGTTTTTT.

This clonotype occurred many times. The chain joins TRBV5-1 to TRBJ2-1; 7 positions match TRBD2. The germline V gene encodes CDR1 SGHRS and CDR2 YFSETQ. Trimming cost V 4 bases and J 9 bases; bases outside gene matches: 7. This CDR3 is built from 13 residues. The DNA for the CDR3 is TGCGCCAGCAGCCACAGCGGGGCTTCTGAGCAGTTCTTC. Its protein product is CASSHSGASEQFF.

This clonotype showed up just a few times. The V gene is TRBV6-1, the J gene TRBJ1-5, with D perhaps matching TRBD1 (5 bases). Trimming removed 4 bases from V and 1 base from J, with 11 bases in between. CDR1 MNHNS and CDR2 SASEGT come from the germline V gene. There are 15 residues in the CDR3. CDR3 in DNA: TGTGCCAGCAGTGCGGACACGAGAAGCAATCAGCCCCAGCATTTT. This translates into CASSADTRSNQPQHF.

This clonotype was detected only a few times. J is TRBJ2-1 and V is TRBV7-2; D uncertain. The V end lost 5 bases, the J end lost 7 bases, and 12 bases lay between the germline ends. The length of the CDR3 is 13 residues. Germline V gene lookup returns CDR1 SGHTA and CDR2 FQGNSA. The CDR3 spells CASSLDWSNEQFF. Written as DNA, the CDR3 is TGTGCCAGCAGCCTAGACTGGTCAAATGAGCAGTTCTTC.

At least ten counts were recorded for this clonotype. This sequence joins TRBV9 and TRBJ1-1; 7 bases align to TRBD1. The CDR3 has 13 amino acids. Germline V CDR1 and CDR2: SGDLS, YYNGEE. Trimming took 0 bases from V and 11 from J; bases not matched to a gene: 7. The CDR3 DNA reads TGTGCCAGCAGCGTAGCCTCTGACAGGGCGGCTTTCTTT. Amino acid sequence: CASSVASDRAAFF.

This chain joins TRBV7-2 and TRBJ2-2; D is possibly TRBD1 (5 bases). The CDR3 is 14 residues long. V lost 5 bases and J lost 1, with 8 bases in between. CDR1 and CDR2 from the germline V gene are SGHTA and FQGNSA. CDR3 nucleotides: TGTGCCAGCAGCAAAGGACAGAACACCGGGGAGCTGTTTTTT. It specifies CASSKGQNTGELFF.

This clonotype was observed a handful of times. The genes are TRBV7-8 and TRBJ1-2; possibly TRBD1 for D (5 bases). The ends were cut back, 5 bases at V and 3 bases at J, with 22 bases in the middle. CDR3 size: 17 residues. Germline assignment: CDR1 SGHVS and CDR2 FQNEAQ. CDR3 bases: TGTGCCAGCAGCCCCCGTCTCACTTCTTCGGGGGACTATGGCTACACCTTC. This gives the protein CASSPRLTSSGDYGYTF.

This clonotype has a count of ten or more. The V call is TRBV5-1, the J call TRBJ2-1; TRBD2 matches 15 bases. Trimming at V came to 4 bases and at J to 7 bases, leaving 6 bases not matched to a gene. This CDR3 is built from 16 residues. Per the germline V gene, CDR1 is SGHRS and CDR2 is YFSETQ. CDR3 in DNA: TGCGCCAGCAGCCCAGGACTAGCGGGAGGGGCGAATGAGCAGTTCTTC. Translation: CASSPGLAGGANEQFF.

The sample holds many counts of this clonotype. This CDR3 is CASSQTFGGEQYV. The CDR3 nucleotides read TGCGCCAGCAGCCAAACCTTTGGAGGCGAGCAGTACGTC. The chain employs TRBV4-1 and TRBJ2-7; D possibly corresponds to TRBD2 (5 bases). Germline V CDR1 and CDR2: MGHRA, YSYEKL. This CDR3 has 13 residues. Trimming removed 2 bases at V and 6 bases at J, with 11 bases between.

In its sample, this clonotype was seen a few times. The chain carries TRBV18 and TRBJ2-4, with 9 nucleotides matching TRBD1. The CDR3 spans 18 residues. J gave up 7 bases and V 0 bases, and 13 bases lay outside the gene matches. CDR1 KGHSH and CDR2 LQKENI come from the germline V gene. The CDR3 reads CASSPPNRGTGGANIQYF. The CDR3, as DNA: TGTGCCAGCTCACCACCGAACCGAGGCACAGGGGGCGCGAACATTCAGTACTTC.

At least ten counts were recorded for this clonotype. DNA of the CDR3: TGTGCCAGCAGCTTCACCCTAGCCAAAAACATTCAGTACTTC. Protein: CASSFTLAKNIQYF. J is TRBJ2-4 and V is TRBV11-2; no firm D call. CDR3 size: 14 residues. Trimming stripped 3 bases from V and 0 bases from J, with 6 bases between. The germline V gene encodes CDR1 SGHAT and CDR2 FQNNGV.

Only a few counts were recorded for this clonotype. This sequence joins TRBV7-2 and TRBJ2-1; D uncertain. V was shortened by 8 bases and J by 2 bases, with 10 bases between the two germline ends. The CDR3 contains 13 residues. Germline V gene data show CDR1 as SGHTA and CDR2 as FQGNSA. The CDR3 region has the DNA TGTGCCAGCCTCGGGCTCACCTACAATGAGCAGTTCTTC. This gives the protein CASLGLTYNEQFF.

The sample holds many counts of this clonotype. This sequence joins TRBV4-3 and TRBJ2-3, with 8 positions matching TRBD2. After removal of 1 base from V and 3 bases from J, the junction contained 9 bases not matched to a gene. Germline values: CDR1 LGHNA, CDR2 YSLEER. This CDR3 is 17 amino acids long. The CDR3 sequence is CASSQAPGGRGTDTQYF. In DNA, the CDR3 is TGCGCCAGCAGCCAAGCCCCGGGGGGGAGGGGGACAGATACGCAGTATTTT.

J is TRBJ2-1 and V is TRBV6-5; 10 positions agree with TRBD2. V lost 4 bases, J lost 8 bases, and 5 bases stayed unmatched. The CDR3 spans 14 residues. Germline CDR1 MNHEY, CDR2 SVGAGI. This CDR3 reads CASSLLAGFDEQFF. The CDR3 bases are TGTGCCAGCAGTTTACTAGCGGGGTTCGATGAGCAGTTCTTC.

This clonotype turned up a few times. V gene TRBV6-5 combines with J gene TRBJ1-6, with TRBD1 matching 8 bases. The germline V gene has CDR1 MNHEY and CDR2 SVGAGI. The V segment lost 2 bases and the J segment 8 bases; nucleotides outside the gene matches: 11. The CDR3 is 17 amino acids. The CDR3, as DNA: TGTGCCAGCAGTTACCGTCGAGGACAGGGCGTGGATTCACCCCTCCACTTT. Translating it yields CASSYRRGQGVDSPLHF.

This clonotype has just a few counts. The chain has TRBV7-9 and TRBJ2-3; D ambiguous. V shed 5 bases and J shed 0 bases, with 12 bases lying between them. From germline, CDR1 is SEHNR and CDR2 FQNEAQ (reference sequence). This CDR3 region has 15 residues. CDR3 nucleotides: TGTGCCAGCAGCGTGGACGGAGCTAGCACAGATACGCAGTATTTT. This gives the protein CASSVDGASTDTQYF.

V usage is TRBV6-6 and J usage is TRBJ1-6; no clear D gene. Germline-derived CDR1 and CDR2 are MNHNY and SVGAGI (reference sequence). CDR3 length: 12 amino acids. Trimming left V 5 bases short and J 6 bases short, with 5 bases between. The CDR3 nucleotides read TGTGCCAGCAGTGATCCTAATTCACCCCTCCACTTT. It yields the protein CASSDPNSPLHF.

This clonotype was found many times. The chain combines TRBV20-1 with TRBJ2-2, with TRBD2 as a possible D gene (7 bases). V lost 3 bases and J lost 6, with 14 bases in between. Germline CDR1 and CDR2: DFQATT and SNEGSKA (reference sequence). The length of the CDR3 is 14 residues. The CDR3 sequence: CSASMGGPSGELFF. The CDR3 DNA is TGCAGTGCTAGTATGGGGGGGCCGTCCGGGGAGCTGTTTTTT.

The table lists this clonotype with many counts. The chain employs TRBV7-8 and TRBJ2-1, with 11 positions matching TRBD2. CDR1 is SGHVS and CDR2 is FQNEAQ in the germline V gene. Losses at the gene ends were 5 bases for V and 4 bases for J; bases not matched to a gene: 4. The CDR3 is made up of 15 amino acids. Here the CDR3 DNA reads TGTGCCAGCAGCCGCGGGACTAGCGGATACAATGAGCAGTTCTTC. Translating it yields CASSRGTSGYNEQFF.

This clonotype was counted many times. The chain joins TRBV11-2 to TRBJ2-2; perhaps TRBD2 as D (7 bases). Trimming stripped 8 bases from V and 5 bases from J, with 18 bases between. The CDR3 sequence is 15 residues long. Looked up from germline, CDR1 is SGHAT and CDR2 is FQNNGV. CDR3 nucleotides: TGTGCCAGCGTAAATCGGGGGGCGGCTACCGGGGAGCTGTTTTTT. This codes for CASVNRGAATGELFF.

This clonotype has at least ten counts. CDR3: CSVWPGTDTQYF. CDR3 DNA: TGCAGTGTATGGCCTGGCACAGATACGCAGTATTTT. V usage is TRBV20-1 and J usage is TRBJ2-3; unclear D gene. This CDR3 region has 12 residues. With 7 bases removed from V and 1 base from J, the gap between germline ends came to 9 bases. CDR1 is DFQATT, CDR2 SNEGSKA, per germline (reference sequence).

In this sample, this clonotype turned up many times. The CDR3 DNA follows: TGTGCCAGCAGTTTAGCCCCGGACAGGGGCGACGAGCAGTACTTC. Protein sequence: CASSLAPDRGDEQYF. The V gene is TRBV12-3 or TRBV12-4, the J gene TRBJ2-7; 9 positions agree with TRBD1. The CDR3 is made up of 15 amino acids. The J segment lost 5 bases and the V segment lost 0 bases, leaving 5 bases of the junction unmatched.

The chain recombines TRBV12-3 or TRBV12-4 with TRBJ1-2; no definite D call. Between the trimmed V and J ends, which lost 4 bases and 6 bases, there was a span of 9 bases. The CDR3 is 12 residues long. In DNA, the CDR3 is TGTGCCAGCAGTTCTAAGGGTGATGGCTACACCTTC. Its translation: CASSSKGDGYTF.

This clonotype appeared many times. The chain recombines TRBV20-1 with TRBJ2-7, with D unresolved. Germline V gives CDR1 DFQATT, CDR2 SNEGSKA (reference sequence). Deletions cut 8 bases from V and 7 bases from J, with 15 bases between. The CDR3 runs to 11 residues. In DNA, the CDR3 is TGCAGTCCGGACCCCCGAGCGGAGCAGTACGTC. Protein: CSPDPRAEQYV.

The gene calls are TRBV7-6 and TRBJ1-1, with TRBD1 as a possible D gene (5 bases). This CDR3 is 15 amino acids long. V was shortened by 5 bases and J by 3 bases, with 16 bases between the two germline ends. Germline values: CDR1 SGHVS, CDR2 FNYEAQ. As DNA, the CDR3 is TGTGCCAGCAGCCAACAACGGGGGGGGGACACTGAAGCTTTCTTT. It yields the protein CASSQQRGGDTEAFF.

This clonotype was seen repeatedly, ten times or more. The rearrangement links TRBV7-2 to TRBJ2-3; no clear D gene. This CDR3 has 13 residues. Germline loops: CDR1 SGHTA, CDR2 FQGNSA. V was pared by 1 base and J by 6 bases, with 8 bases between. The CDR3 coding sequence is TGTGCCAGCAGCTTAGTAGCTTGGGATACGCAGTATTTT. This encodes CASSLVAWDTQYF.

The chain carries TRBV4-1 and TRBJ1-5; D possibly corresponds to TRBD1 (5 bases). The germline V gene has CDR1 MGHRA and CDR2 YSYEKL. The CDR3 is 15 residues long. V was clipped by 2 bases and J by 2 bases, with 10 bases between them. The CDR3 sequence: CASSQWGIGNQPQHF. The CDR3 DNA sequence: TGCGCCAGCAGCCAATGGGGGATCGGCAATCAGCCCCAGCATTTT.